The clone carrying this T cell receptor (beta chain) turned up a few times. The antigen is not known. This CDR3 is built from 16 residues. Germline V gene sequence: CDR1 LGHNA, CDR2 YNFKEQ. V lost 0 bases, J lost 4 bases, and 6 bases stayed unmatched. The entry originates in a study of beta chain features in type 1 diabetes. Study-level findings and limits: Patients with Type 1 diabetes showed moderately but significantly shorter TCRB CDR3s in all four CD4+ subsets. Fewer insertions but more deletions were seen at VDJ junctions in type 1 diabetes patients.

Expressed TCRB transcripts were sequenced because the isolated RNA had all been reverse transcribed beforehand. Each sample of naive, central memory or regulatory T cells had, on average, about 3.6 million reads. The assay was immunoSEQ multiplex PCR, and TCRdb's table has in-frame clones only and misses some. This repertoire shows about 150,000 clones, approximately 10% found once; its top ten account for more than 0.4%. It was one heparinised blood draw, averaging about 110 mL, that each donor gave. Stem cell-like memory, regulatory, central memory and naive CD4+ cells were sorted via CD45RO/CCR7/CD25/CD127/CD95/CD27.

Specimen: central memory CD4+ T cells from blood. V gene TRBV4-2 combines with J gene TRBJ2-7, with 10 bases fitting TRBD2. The source is a man aged 25 to 40 with type 1 diabetes. The CDR3 loop reads CASSQEYKTSGYEQYF. In DNA form, the CDR3 reads TGTGCCAGCAGCCAAGAGTATAAGACTAGCGGGTACGAGCAGTACTTC.